Listed below are T cell receptor beta chains from one sample, sequenced in a study of T cell responses to AZD1222 COVID-19 vaccine. Assay used: immunoSEQ multiplex PCR; TCRdb lists only in-frame clones, some missing. This sample has under 70,000 clones, with 80% found just once. The sequencing here drew on peripheral blood, taken 28 days after the second AZD1222 dose. The receptors originated from an adult who received the AZD1222 COVID-19 vaccine. Both conserved end residues are part of each CDR3. A D gene is named only where the DNA matches it firmly. Expanded clones are given a class, and other clones once, few, many or no size at all.

TRBV7-6	few	.	TRBJ1-3	TGTGCCAGCAGCTTAGGCGACGGCTCTGGAAACACCATATATTTT	CASSLGDGSGNTIYF
TRBV29-1	.	.	TRBJ2-5	TGCAGCGCCGACGGGTTCGGGAAAGAGACCCAGTACTTC	CSADGFGKETQYF
TRBV11-2	.	.	TRBJ1-1	TGTGCCAGCAGCTTAGAAAGGTTCGGAGGCACTGAAGCTTTCTTT	CASSLERFGGTEAFF
TRBV6-2/TRBV6-3	.	.	TRBJ2-1	TGTGCCAGCAGTGACGACAACTCCTACAATGAGCAGTTCTTC	CASSDDNSYNEQFF
TRBV5-1	.	TRBD1	TRBJ1-2	TGCGCCAGCAGCTTGGAAGGGGGACAGGGTGGCGGCTACACCTTC	CASSLEGGQGGGYTF
TRBV28	.	TRBD1	TRBJ1-6	TGTGCCAGCAGTATAGGACAGGGACGATCACCCCTCCACTTT	CASSIGQGRSPLHF
TRBV7-3	.	.	TRBJ2-7	TGTGCCAGCAGCTTCGCGGCAGGATACGAGCAGTACTTC	CASSFAAGYEQYF
TRBV7-8	.	.	TRBJ2-7	TGTGCCAGCAGCCGTGGCAGGCCCTACGAGCAGTACTTC	CASSRGRPYEQYF
TRBV2	.	TRBD1	TRBJ1-2	TGTGCCAGCAGGGACGTGCAGACAGGGGTCTATGGCTACACCTTC	CASRDVQTGVYGYTF
TRBV18	.	.	TRBJ1-1	TGTGCCAGCTCAGGGGGCATCACTGAAGCTTTCTTT	CASSGGITEAFF
TRBV7-6	.	TRBD1	TRBJ1-2	TGTGCCAGCAGCTTAGTTGACAGGGATGACTATGGCTACACCTTC	CASSLVDRDDYGYTF
TRBV11-3	.	TRBD1	TRBJ2-3	TGTGCCAGCAGCCAGACCGACAGGGGCATTGCAGATACGCAGTATTTT	CASSQTDRGIADTQYF
TRBV5-4	.	TRBD1	TRBJ2-2	TGTGCCAGCAGCTTGGGTTGGCAGGGGGCGAACACCGGGGAGCTGTTTTTT	CASSLGWQGANTGELFF
TRBV28	few	TRBD1	TRBJ1-2	TGTGCCAGCAACCCCCCGGGGACAGGGGGGGAGTATGGCTACACCTTC	CASNPPGTGGEYGYTF
TRBV15	few	TRBD1	TRBJ1-2	TGTGCCACCAGCAGAAACGACAGGGCCTACTATGGCTACACCTTC	CATSRNDRAYYGYTF
TRBV5-6	.	.	TRBJ1-3	TGTGCCAGCAGCTTCTCTGGAAACACCATATATTTT	CASSFSGNTIYF
TRBV5-8	.	.	TRBJ1-2	TGTGCCAGCAGTTTGAGGTTACTCTATGGCTACACCTTC	CASSLRLLYGYTF
TRBV27	.	.	TRBJ1-6	TGTGCCAGCAGTCCCGAAAGCTCCTATAATTCACCCCTCCACTTT	CASSPESSYNSPLHF
TRBV6-6	.	.	TRBJ1-1	TGTGCCAGCAGTTACCTGGACTCGAACACTGAAGCTTTCTTT	CASSYLDSNTEAFF
TRBV2	.	.	TRBJ1-5	TGTGCCAGCAGTGAAGTAGTACAGGTCTTCTATCAGCCCCAGCATTTT	CASSEVVQVFYQPQHF
TRBV7-9	.	.	TRBJ1-4	TGTGCCAGCAGCTGGGACGGATATAATGAAAAACTGTTTTTT	CASSWDGYNEKLFF
TRBV5-6	.	.	TRBJ2-3	TGTGCCAGCAGCAGACATCTAGTGGGCCCTAATTGGGGTACGCAGTATTTT	CASSRHLVGPNWGTQYF
TRBV3-1/TRBV3-2	.	TRBD2	TRBJ2-1	TGTGCCAGCAGCCGATCCGGGACTAGCGGGAGGGCCAAGTACAATGAGCAGTTCTTC	CASSRSGTSGRAKYNEQFF
TRBV3-1/TRBV3-2	.	TRBD1	TRBJ1-2	TGTGCCAGCAGCCTCGGGACAGATTATGGCTACACCTTC	CASSLGTDYGYTF
TRBV2	once	.	TRBJ2-7	TGTGCCAGCAGTGAAGCCAGGCCGAGCTCCTACGAGCAGTACTTC	CASSEARPSSYEQYF
TRBV29-1	.	TRBD2	TRBJ2-1	TGCAGCGTTGGCCTAGCGGGAGTGCAGTTCTTC	CSVGLAGVQFF
TRBV7-2	.	.	TRBJ2-3	TGTGCCAGCAGCTTAGTAGTTAGAGATACGCAGTATTTT	CASSLVVRDTQYF
TRBV7-9	.	TRBD1	TRBJ2-3	TGTGCCAGCAGCTCGGGACAGGGGCCTGTTTTAACGTATTTT	CASSSGQGPVLTYF
TRBV6-5	.	TRBD1	TRBJ1-1	TGTGCCAGCAGTAAGACAGGGGGCACTGAAGCTTTCTTT	CASSKTGGTEAFF
TRBV7-2	.	.	TRBJ2-1	TGTGCCAGCAGCATGGGAGGGGGAAGGAATGAGCAGTTCTTC	CASSMGGGRNEQFF
TRBV11-2	.	TRBD2	TRBJ2-1	TGTGCCAGCAGCTTCATGGACACTAGCGGGACGCATGAGCAGTTCTTC	CASSFMDTSGTHEQFF
TRBV6-1	medium-sized	.	TRBJ1-2	TGTGCCAGCAGTGACAGCCAGGGGATAAGCTACACCTTC	CASSDSQGISYTF
TRBV2	.	.	TRBJ1-1	TGTGCCAGCGCCGGGTGGACTGAAGCTTTCTTT	CASAGWTEAFF
TRBV19	.	.	TRBJ1-1	TGTGCCAGTAGCCCGACCACAGGAACCGGGACTGAAGCTTTCTTT	CASSPTTGTGTEAFF
TRBV3-1/TRBV3-2	.	.	TRBJ2-3	TGTGCCAGCAGCCAAGATCTGGTTGGTCTAACGCAGTATTTT	CASSQDLVGLTQYF
TRBV28	.	.	TRBJ1-2	TGTGCCAGCAGTTTTGGCAGAAAGTACACCTTC	CASSFGRKYTF
TRBV5-4	.	TRBD1	TRBJ1-2	TGTGCCAGCAGCTTGGGGCAGGGGGATGGCTACACCTTC	CASSLGQGDGYTF
TRBV19	.	.	TRBJ1-1	TGTGCCAGTAGTATACCCAACAAGGCCCTCTTT	CASSIPNKALF
TRBV19	.	.	TRBJ1-3	TGTGCCACCCAGAGCTCTGGAAACACCATATATTTT	CATQSSGNTIYF
TRBV19	.	.	TRBJ1-1	TGTGCCAGTAGTATTAGTCCGGTCCCCACTGAAGCTTTCTTT	CASSISPVPTEAFF
TRBV11-2	.	.	TRBJ1-1	TGTGCCAGCAGCTTACAGGGGCCGTATGAAGCTTTCTTT	CASSLQGPYEAFF
TRBV5-4	.	.	TRBJ2-7	TGTGCCAGCAGCACCCAGACAGGAAGCTCCTACGAGCAGTACTTC	CASSTQTGSSYEQYF
TRBV28	.	.	TRBJ2-2	TGTGCCACCACCCCCTTGGGAGGCGGGGAGCTGTTTTTT	CATTPLGGGELFF
TRBV29-1	.	.	TRBJ1-4	TGCAGCGTTTATGCAACTAATGAAAAACTGTTTTTT	CSVYATNEKLFF
TRBV21-1	few	.	TRBJ1-5	TGTGCCAGCAGCCCTCCAGGCGGCGGGGGCAATCAGCCCCAGCATTTT	CASSPPGGGGNQPQHF